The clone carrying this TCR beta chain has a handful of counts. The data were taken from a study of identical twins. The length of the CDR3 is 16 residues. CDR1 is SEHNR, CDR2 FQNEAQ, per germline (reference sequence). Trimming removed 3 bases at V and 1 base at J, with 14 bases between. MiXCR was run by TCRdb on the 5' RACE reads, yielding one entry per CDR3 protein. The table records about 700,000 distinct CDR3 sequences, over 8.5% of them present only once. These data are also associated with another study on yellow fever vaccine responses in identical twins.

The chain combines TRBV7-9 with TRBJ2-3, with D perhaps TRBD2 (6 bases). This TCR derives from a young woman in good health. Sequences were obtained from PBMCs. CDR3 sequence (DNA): TGTGCCAGCAGCTTTGGCGGGGCGCTGGGCACAGATACGCAGTATTTT. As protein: CASSFGGALGTDTQYF.